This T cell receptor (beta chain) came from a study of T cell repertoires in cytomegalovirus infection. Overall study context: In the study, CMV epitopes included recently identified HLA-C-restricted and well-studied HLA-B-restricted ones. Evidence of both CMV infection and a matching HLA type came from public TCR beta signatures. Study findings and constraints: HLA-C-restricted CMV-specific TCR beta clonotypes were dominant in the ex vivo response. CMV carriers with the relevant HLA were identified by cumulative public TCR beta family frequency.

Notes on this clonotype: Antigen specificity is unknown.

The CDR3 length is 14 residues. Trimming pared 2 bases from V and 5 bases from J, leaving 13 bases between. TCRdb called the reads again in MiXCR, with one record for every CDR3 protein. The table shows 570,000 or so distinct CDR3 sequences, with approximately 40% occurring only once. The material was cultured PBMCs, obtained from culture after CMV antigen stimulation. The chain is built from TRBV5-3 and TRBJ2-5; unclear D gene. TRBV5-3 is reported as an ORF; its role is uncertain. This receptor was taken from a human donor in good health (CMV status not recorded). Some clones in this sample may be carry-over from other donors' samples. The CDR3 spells CARSFGAPRETQYF. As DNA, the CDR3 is TGTGCCAGAAGCTTCGGCGCCCCGCGGGAGACCCAGTACTTC.